These 32 T cell receptor beta chains came from one sample sequenced in a study of T cells after yellow fever vaccination. One entry per CDR3 protein, called by TCRdb with MiXCR from the 5' RACE reads. This sample has a few hundred thousand distinct CDR3 sequences; 6.8% occur once, and the top ten carry around 17%. This specimen was PBMCs, taken more than 35 days after the first yellow fever vaccination. Receptor source: a man younger than 35 who received the YFV17D yellow fever vaccine.

This clonotype was observed many times. The CDR3 DNA is TGTGCCAGCAGTTTTCAAGGCGGGGGGGACGAGCAGTTCTTC. It is translated as CASSFQGGGDEQFF. The chain combines TRBV12-3 or TRBV12-4 with TRBJ2-1; TRBD2 matches at 9 bases. This CDR3 spans 14 amino acids. After removal of 3 bases from V and 10 bases from J, the junction contained 7 bases not matched to a gene.

This clonotype was counted ten times or more. As DNA, the CDR3 is TGTGCCAGCAGCTTGGGGACAGGGGAGGATACGCAGTATTTT. This gives the protein CASSLGTGEDTQYF. V usage is TRBV5-4 and J usage is TRBJ2-3; 9 bases align to TRBD1. Germline V gene sequence: CDR1 SGHNT, CDR2 YYREEE (reference sequence). The junction had 2 bases not matched to a gene; V was cut back by 0 bases and J by 6 bases. The CDR3 extends over 14 amino acids.

V usage is TRBV6-2 or TRBV6-3 and J usage is TRBJ2-3; 12 positions match TRBD1. V shed 6 bases and J 8 bases; nucleotides not matched to a gene: 12. Germline CDR1 and CDR2: MNHEY and SVGEGT. The CDR3 contains 16 residues. CDR3 nucleotide sequence: TGTGCCAGCAGCCTTGCCCGGGACAGGGGGCTCGGTACGCAGTATTTT. Protein sequence: CASSLARDRGLGTQYF.

This clonotype showed up just a few times. In DNA form, the CDR3 reads TGTGCCAGCAGCCCGGGGTCTAGCGGGGCAACCTACGAGCAGTACTTC. Its translation is CASSPGSSGATYEQYF. This chain links TRBV11-2 with TRBJ2-7; TRBD2 matches at 9 bases. The CDR3 extends over 16 amino acids. Germline V CDR1 and CDR2: SGHAT, FQNNGV. The junction had 10 bases not matched to a gene; V was cut back by 5 bases and J by 2 bases.

As regards this clonotype: One base away lies a much larger clone, so this may be a sequencing read error. V gene TRBV5-1 combines with J gene TRBJ2-5; 7 bases line up with TRBD2. CDR1 and CDR2 from the germline V gene are SGHRS and YFSETQ. The length of the CDR3 is 16 residues. The CDR3 sequence is CASSLYLAEYQEPQYF. For the CDR3, the DNA is TGCGCCAGCAGCTTGTACCTAGCGGAGTACCAAGAGCCCCAGTACTTC.

This clonotype was recorded at least ten times. The CDR3 spells CASTGGQGRLTEAFF. The CDR3 bases are TGTGCCAGCACCGGGGGACAGGGGAGGTTAACTGAAGCTTTCTTT. V gene TRBV6-1 combines with J gene TRBJ1-1; TRBD1 matches 10 bases. Germline V CDR1 and CDR2: MNHNS, SASEGT. This CDR3 comprises 15 residues. V gave up 7 bases and J gave up 5 bases; unmatched junction bases: 10.

This clonotype was counted many times. The J gene is TRBJ2-3, the V gene TRBV7-9; 9 nucleotides align to TRBD2. This CDR3 region has 16 residues. The ends lost 5 bases at V and 1 base at J; junction bases unmatched: 7. CDR1 and CDR2 from the germline V gene are SEHNR and FQNEAQ (reference sequence). The CDR3 DNA sequence: TGTGCCAGCAGCCCCCCGATAGCGGGGGGCACAGATACGCAGTATTTT. Residues: CASSPPIAGGTDTQYF.

This clonotype showed up many times. The chain links TRBV7-9 to TRBJ1-1; D is possibly TRBD1 (5 bases). Germline V gene sequence: CDR1 SEHNR, CDR2 FQNEAQ (reference sequence). The CDR3 is 13 residues long. Trimming shortened V by 5 bases and J by 4 bases, and 11 bases separated the two germline ends. The chain's CDR3 is CASSTRVGTEAFF. The CDR3 DNA is TGTGCCAGCAGCACCAGGGTTGGCACTGAAGCTTTCTTT.

This clonotype was observed many times. This sequence joins TRBV5-1 and TRBJ1-1; perhaps TRBD1 as D (5 bases). This CDR3 spans 13 amino acids. Germline V CDR1 and CDR2: SGHRS, YFSETQ. V was clipped by 4 bases and J by 6 bases, with 13 bases between them. The CDR3 region has the DNA TGCGCCAGCAGCGACACTCGGGGCCCTGAAGCTTTCTTT. Translated, it gives CASSDTRGPEAFF.

This clonotype was observed a handful of times. As DNA, the CDR3 is TGTGCCAGCAGTTTGACGGGGGCCGGGGAGACCCAGTACTTC. Translated: CASSLTGAGETQYF. The rearrangement joins TRBV12-3 or TRBV12-4 to TRBJ2-5; D may be TRBD1 or TRBD2 (6 bases each). CDR3 length: 14 amino acids. Trimming shortened V by 3 bases and J by 5 bases, and 13 bases separated the two germline ends.

The genes are TRBV5-5 and TRBJ2-5; D unresolved. The CDR3 sequence is 15 residues long. Trimming cost V 4 bases and J 7 bases, with 20 bases left between them. Germline CDR1 and CDR2: SGHKS and YYEKEE (reference sequence). CDR3 DNA sequence: TGTGCCAGCAGCCCCCAGGCGGTGGTGTTCGGGACCCAGTACTTC. It codes for CASSPQAVVFGTQYF.

This clonotype was seen only a few times. The rearrangement links TRBV29-1 to TRBJ2-1; D remains ambiguous. Germline V gene data show CDR1 as SQVTM and CDR2 as ANQGSEA. V gave up 2 bases and J gave up 6 bases, with 17 bases separating them. This CDR3 region has 15 residues. The CDR3 is CSVELGPISFNEQFF. CDR3 nucleotide sequence: TGCAGCGTTGAACTAGGGCCAATCTCATTCAATGAGCAGTTCTTC.

In its sample, this clonotype was seen many times. The chain carries TRBV4-3 and TRBJ2-2; 7 bases agree with TRBD1. Germline CDR1 LGHNA, CDR2 YSLEER. V lost 2 bases to trimming and J lost 0 bases; unmatched junction nucleotides: 9. The CDR3 totals 18 residues. As DNA, the CDR3 is TGCGCCAGCAGCCAACCCTCGGACAGGTCACCGAACACCGGGGAGCTGTTTTTT. Translation gives CASSQPSDRSPNTGELFF.

The chain recombines TRBV3-1 with TRBJ2-3, with a tentative D call TRBD2 (5 bases). Trimming took 1 base from V and 8 from J, leaving 13 bases between them. Germline-derived CDR1 and CDR2 are LGHDT and YNNKEL (reference sequence). This CDR3 spans 14 amino acids. The CDR3 DNA reads TGTGCCAGCAGCCAAGCTTCTAGCATGGGTACGCAGTATTTT. This gives the protein CASSQASSMGTQYF.

To note about this clonotype: A read error may account for a junction end that differs from germline. The J gene is TRBJ2-1, the V gene TRBV20-1; 10 positions agree with TRBD2. The CDR3 is made up of 16 amino acids. Germline V gives CDR1 DFQATT, CDR2 SNEGSKA (reference sequence). The CDR3 nucleotides read TGCTGTGCTATAGCGGGGGGAAGGTTCTCCTACAATGAGCAGTTCTTC. Its protein is CCAIAGGRFSYNEQFF.

Only a few counts were recorded for this clonotype. The rearrangement uses TRBV5-1 and TRBJ2-4, with D possibly called TRBD1 or TRBD2 (5 bases each). Trimming left V 7 bases short and J 5 bases short, with 19 bases between. Germline loops: CDR1 SGHRS, CDR2 YFSETQ. The CDR3 loop spans 15 amino acids. CDR3 bases: TGCGCCAGCGGAACATTTTCGGGACGGGAAAACATTCAGTACTTC. This codes for CASGTFSGRENIQYF.

The chain employs TRBV4-1 and TRBJ2-3, with D perhaps TRBD2 (5 bases). This CDR3 has 15 residues. Germline V gene data show CDR1 as MGHRA and CDR2 as YSYEKL. With 0 bases removed from V and 6 bases from J, the gap between germline ends came to 13 bases. CDR3 loop: CASSQERARADTQYF. The CDR3 nucleotides are TGCGCCAGCAGCCAAGAAAGGGCGCGGGCGGATACGCAGTATTTT.

This chain connects TRBV29-1 to TRBJ2-2, with D unclear. CDR3 length: 13 amino acids. The germline V and J ends were trimmed by 0 bases and 5 bases, with 7 bases remaining between them. From germline, CDR1 is SQVTM and CDR2 ANQGSEA. In nucleotides, the CDR3 is TGCAGCGTTGAAGATCGGGTGACCGGGGAGCTGTTTTTT. Protein: CSVEDRVTGELFF.

The sample holds a few counts of this clonotype. The chain recombines TRBV10-3 with TRBJ2-6, with D perhaps matching TRBD2 (5 bases). Germline V lookup: CDR1 ENHRY, CDR2 SYGVKD. The CDR3 spans 20 residues. Trimming shortened V by 0 bases and J by 3 bases, and 21 bases separated the two germline ends. CDR3 amino acids: CAISESLAGPLEGGANVLTF. DNA for the CDR3: TGTGCCATCAGTGAGTCCCTCGCTGGGCCCCTAGAGGGTGGGGCCAACGTCCTGACTTTC.

In its sample, this clonotype was seen a few times. The chain joins TRBV18 to TRBJ1-1; 7 bases agree with TRBD1. Per germline, CDR1 KGHSH and CDR2 LQKENI. With V trimmed by 0 bases and J by 5 bases, 6 bases remained unmatched. CDR3 length equals 15 residues. CDR3 protein: CASSPPATGWTEAFF. For the CDR3, the DNA is TGTGCCAGCTCACCACCGGCGACAGGGTGGACTGAAGCTTTCTTT.

Concerning this clonotype itself: It may be a read error: a sequence one base away is much more abundant. The gene calls are TRBV12-3 or TRBV12-4 and TRBJ2-6; either TRBD1 or TRBD2 may fit D (5 bases each). The CDR3 covers 14 residues. Written as DNA, the CDR3 is TGTGCCAGCCGCCGGGGCTCTGTGGCCAACGTCCTGACTTTC. Translating it yields CASRRGSVANVLTF.

The chain joins TRBV24-1 to TRBJ1-5, with D perhaps TRBD1 (5 bases). The CDR3 sequence is 16 residues long. Germline CDR1 reads KGHDR; CDR2 reads SFDVKD. V lost 0 bases to trimming and J lost 4 bases, with 12 bases between them. CDR3 coding DNA: TGTGCCACCAGTGATTTGTCGGGGGTTGGGAATCAGCCCCAGCATTTT. Translating gives CATSDLSGVGNQPQHF.

This clonotype was seen many times. CDR3 region: CASSPRGSSYNSPLHF. The CDR3 DNA is TGTGCCAGCAGCCCCAGGGGGTCCTCCTATAATTCACCCCTCCACTTT. The V gene is TRBV7-9, the J gene TRBJ1-6; 7 bases are a match to TRBD1. The CDR3 loop spans 16 amino acids. Germline V gene sequence: CDR1 SEHNR, CDR2 FQNEAQ (reference sequence). Unmatched junction bases numbered 4, after V lost 5 bases and J lost 0 bases.

The chain employs TRBV5-1 and TRBJ2-1; 8 bases map to TRBD2. Trimming cost V 6 bases and J 6 bases; bases outside gene matches: 8. CDR3 length: 14 amino acids. Looked up from germline, CDR1 is SGHRS and CDR2 is YFSETQ. CDR3 amino acids: CASMPGTSGNEQFF. CDR3 sequence (DNA): TGCGCCAGCATGCCCGGGACTAGTGGCAATGAGCAGTTCTTC.

The chain combines TRBV7-9 with TRBJ2-2; no clear D gene. The germline V gene has CDR1 SEHNR and CDR2 FQNEAQ (reference sequence). The CDR3 spans 15 residues. V lost 5 bases, J lost 5 bases, and 15 bases lay in between. CDR3 sequence reads: CASSQLPPRTGELFF. DNA for the CDR3: TGTGCCAGCAGCCAACTTCCACCTAGAACCGGGGAGCTGTTTTTT. The whole variable domain, remainder taken from reference TRBV7-9 and TRBJ2-2, is DTGVSQNPRHKITKRGQNVTFRCDPISEHNRLYWYRQTLGQGPEFLTYFQNEAQLEKSRLLSDRFSAERPKGSFSTLEIQRTEQGDSAMYLCASSQLPPRTGELFFGEGSRLTVL.

The J gene is TRBJ2-7, the V gene TRBV20-1; 9 nucleotides align to TRBD2. The CDR3 spans 14 residues. Trimming cost V 1 base and J 7 bases; bases outside gene matches: 8. CDR1 DFQATT and CDR2 SNEGSKA come from the germline V gene (reference sequence). The CDR3 sequence is CSARGPGGGGEQYF. Here the CDR3 DNA reads TGCAGTGCTAGAGGGCCAGGCGGGGGGGGTGAGCAGTACTTC.

This clonotype was counted at least ten times. The rearrangement uses TRBV4-2 and TRBJ2-7; no definite D call. The germline gives CDR1 LGHNA, CDR2 YNFKEQ. The CDR3 is 14 amino acids. Trimming took off 0 bases at V and 5 bases at J, with 11 bases between the two ends. In nucleotides, the CDR3 is TGTGCCAGCAGCCAAGAATGGTCCGTCGACGAGCAGTACTTC. This encodes CASSQEWSVDEQYF.

This clonotype has a handful of counts. This chain joins TRBV12-3 or TRBV12-4 and TRBJ2-5; D not resolved. CDR3 length: 14 residues. V lost 3 bases to trimming and J lost 1 base, with 9 bases between them. CDR3 loop: CASSFSAGQETQYF. The CDR3 DNA follows: TGTGCCAGCAGTTTTTCTGCAGGCCAAGAGACCCAGTACTTC.

The chain links TRBV11-3 to TRBJ2-3, with TRBD2 as a possible D gene (5 bases). Per germline, CDR1 SGHNT and CDR2 YENEEA. The CDR3 runs 15 residues. The germline V and J ends were trimmed by 4 bases and 2 bases, with 13 bases remaining between them. CDR3 DNA sequence: TGTGCCAGCAGCTCCGGACTGTTGTACACAGATACGCAGTATTTT. Protein: CASSSGLLYTDTQYF.

This clonotype was recorded a few times. V gene TRBV18 combines with J gene TRBJ1-2, with TRBD1 matching over 8 bases. The germline V gene has CDR1 KGHSH and CDR2 LQKENI. Trimming cost V 3 bases and J 3 bases; bases outside gene matches: 12. The CDR3 runs 17 residues. For the CDR3, the DNA is TGTGCCAGCTCACCGGGCGGTGCTCGGGGACAGGACTATGGCTACACCTTC. Translating gives CASSPGGARGQDYGYTF.

In nucleotides, the CDR3 is TGCAGTGCTAGACTACAGGGTGGGAATCAGCCCCAGCATTTT. As protein: CSARLQGGNQPQHF. This chain connects TRBV20-1 to TRBJ1-5; the D gene is possibly TRBD1 (6 bases). The CDR3 runs to 14 residues. With 2 bases removed from V and 4 bases from J, the gap between germline ends came to 12 bases. The germline V gene has CDR1 DFQATT and CDR2 SNEGSKA (reference sequence).

The sample holds a few counts of this clonotype. The chain has TRBV7-8 and TRBJ2-7; D is unresolved. Trimming took 1 base from V and 2 from J, leaving 12 bases between them. CDR3 length: 15 amino acids. Germline-derived CDR1 and CDR2 are SGHVS and FQNEAQ. The CDR3 DNA follows: TGTGCCAGCAGCTTAGACAGACTGACGGCCTACGAGCAGTACGTC. Its translation is CASSLDRLTAYEQYV.